The entry below gives a single T cell receptor beta chain sequence along with its context. This specimen belongs to a study of T-cell reconstitution after alpha-beta-depleted transplantation in children. Trimming pared 4 bases from V and 2 bases from J, leaving 17 bases between. There are 16 residues in the CDR3. Germline V lookup: CDR1 SGHRS, CDR2 YFSETQ. Preparation of the TCRbeta library used unique molecular identifiers. MiXCR was run by TCRdb on the PCR reads, yielding one entry per CDR3 protein. This repertoire shows a few hundred thousand distinct CDR3 sequences, approximately 12% found once; its top ten account for over 5.5%.

The material sequenced was PBMCs from the stem cell graft donor, taken from the stem cell graft. This chain uses TRBV5-1 with TRBJ2-3; D might be TRBD2 (6 bases). The TCR originated in a human donor who donated a stem cell graft to a child with combined immunodeficiency. The DNA for the CDR3 is TGCGCCAGCAGCCCCCGGGCGCGGGAAACCACAGATACGCAGTATTTT. Residues: CASSPRARETTDTQYF.